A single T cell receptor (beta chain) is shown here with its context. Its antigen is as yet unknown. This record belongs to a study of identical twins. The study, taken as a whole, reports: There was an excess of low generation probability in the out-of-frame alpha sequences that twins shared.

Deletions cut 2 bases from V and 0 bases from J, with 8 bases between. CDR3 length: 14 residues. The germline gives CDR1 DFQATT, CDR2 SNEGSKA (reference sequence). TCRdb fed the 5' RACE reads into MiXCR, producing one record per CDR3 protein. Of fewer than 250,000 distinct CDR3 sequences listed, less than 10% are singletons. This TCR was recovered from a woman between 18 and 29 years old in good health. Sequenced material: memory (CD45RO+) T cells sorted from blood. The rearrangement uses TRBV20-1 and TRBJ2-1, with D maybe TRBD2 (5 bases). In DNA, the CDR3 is TGCAGTGCTAGACTGGGGAGCTCCTACAATGAGCAGTTCTTC. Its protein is CSARLGSSYNEQFF.